These 24 T cell receptor beta chains share one sample of origin, sequenced in a study of T cells of healthy individuals (dated by TCRdb to 2016 to 2018). Receptors were amplified or captured by 5' RACE. Sequencing took place on an Illumina MiSeq. Through fastp at Q25 and MiXCR, TCRdb rebuilt clones from the public reads, retaining in-frame beta chains. All rows with the same CDR3 protein become a single entry with the most common DNA and genes. The sample table lists around 100,000 distinct CDR3 sequences, around 17% of them with a count of one. The ten largest account for 6.2% of the sample. These receptors were taken from a human donor in good health.

This clonotype was seen repeatedly, ten times or more. The junction differs from germline at one of its ends, possibly a read error. This chain links TRBV20-1 with TRBJ2-1; 10 nucleotides agree with TRBD1. This CDR3 contains 14 residues. Germline CDR1 reads DFQATT; CDR2 reads SNEGSKA (reference sequence). The CDR3 protein is CSARGTGAMNEQFF. In DNA form, the CDR3 reads TGCAGTGCCAGAGGGACAGGGGCGATGAATGAGCAGTTCTTC.

A single count supports this clonotype. The CDR3 nucleotides are TGCGCCAGCAGCCCGGGGACAGCGAACACTGAAGCTTTCTTT. This translates into CASSPGTANTEAFF. This chain uses TRBV4-3 with TRBJ1-1, with 7 bases matching TRBD1. After removal of 4 bases from V and 1 base from J, the junction contained 3 bases not matched to a gene. CDR3 length: 14 amino acids. CDR1 and CDR2 from the germline V gene are LGHNA and YSLEER.

This clonotype was observed a few times. V is TRBV5-1 and J is TRBJ2-3; a possible D gene is TRBD1 (7 bases). The CDR3 is 13 amino acids. CDR1 and CDR2 from the germline V gene are SGHRS and YFSETQ. With 1 base removed from V and 12 bases from J, the gap between germline ends came to 15 bases. This CDR3 reads CASSLNPGGKQYF. As DNA, the CDR3 is TGCGCCAGCAGCTTGAATCCAGGGGGGAAACAGTATTTT.

The chain links TRBV20-1 to TRBJ2-3, with 13 bases identical to TRBD2. Germline-derived CDR1 and CDR2 are DFQATT and SNEGSKA (reference sequence). Trimming at V came to 4 bases and at J to 7 bases, leaving 5 bases not matched to a gene. The CDR3 consists of 14 residues. Written as DNA, the CDR3 is TGCAGTGCTACCGGGACTAGCGGGAAGAATACGCAGTATTTT. It specifies CSATGTSGKNTQYF.

The rearrangement links TRBV4-3 to TRBJ1-6; no clear D. Germline V gives CDR1 LGHNA, CDR2 YSLEER. V lost 5 bases and J lost 8, with 10 bases in between. The CDR3 loop spans 13 amino acids. CDR3 loop: CASSSILHSPLHF. CDR3 nucleotide sequence: TGCGCCAGCAGCAGTATCCTGCATTCACCCCTCCACTTT.

V gene TRBV2 combines with J gene TRBJ2-7; 7 positions match TRBD1. Per germline, CDR1 SNHLY and CDR2 FYNNEI. Trimming at V came to 4 bases and at J to 4 bases, leaving 1 base not matched to a gene. The CDR3 loop spans 12 amino acids. The CDR3 DNA sequence: TGTGCCAGCAGTGGACAGGGATACGAGCAGTACTTC. Translated: CASSGQGYEQYF.

This clonotype was found a few times. This chain uses TRBV28 with TRBJ2-3, with 8 bases aligning to TRBD2. Germline V gene data show CDR1 as MDHEN and CDR2 as SYDVKM. The CDR3 spans 15 residues. V was pared by 1 base and J by 6 bases, with 6 bases of the junction left unmatched. CDR3 nucleotide sequence: TGTGCCAGCAGTTTATTACGGGGGGGCAGTGATACGCAGTATTTT. Its protein is CASSLLRGGSDTQYF.

This clonotype was picked up many times. As DNA, the CDR3 is TGCGCCAGCAGCCAAGCGGGGGGCCTTAACACCGGGGAGCTGTTTTTT. It translates to CASSQAGGLNTGELFF. V usage is TRBV4-1 and J usage is TRBJ2-2; a weak D match, TRBD2 (7 bases). This CDR3 is 16 amino acids long. V lost 1 base, J lost 2 bases, and 11 bases lay in between. Germline V lookup: CDR1 MGHRA, CDR2 YSYEKL.

This clonotype showed up many times. The chain combines TRBV20-1 with TRBJ2-3; 10 nucleotides agree with TRBD1. From germline, CDR1 is DFQATT and CDR2 SNEGSKA (reference sequence). The CDR3 is 15 residues long. V was clipped by 4 bases and J by 6 bases; unmatched bases: 10. CDR3 nucleotide sequence: TGCAGTGCTACAAGACAGGGGGCTTCATCGGATACGCAGTATTTT. The encoded protein is CSATRQGASSDTQYF.

The chain recombines TRBV4-1 with TRBJ2-7; possible D gene TRBD2, 6 bases. Germline-derived CDR1 and CDR2 are MGHRA and YSYEKL. CDR3 length: 15 residues. V was clipped by 0 bases and J by 3 bases, with 12 bases between them. The CDR3 loop is CASSQDYGGIYEQYF. CDR3 in DNA: TGCGCCAGCAGCCAAGATTACGGAGGGATCTACGAGCAGTACTTC.

The V gene is TRBV23-1, the J gene TRBJ2-7, with TRBD1 matching 8 bases. TRBV23-1 is identified as an open reading frame with a role that is uncertain. This CDR3 has 14 amino acids. The V segment lost 7 bases and the J segment 4 bases; nucleotides outside the gene matches: 9. CDR3 sequence (DNA): TGCGCCAGCAACTCGGGACAGGTTACTTACGAGCAGTACTTC. As protein: CASNSGQVTYEQYF.

Only a few counts were recorded for this clonotype. V usage is TRBV6-6 and J usage is TRBJ1-6; D remains ambiguous. The germline V gene encodes CDR1 MNHNY and CDR2 SVGAGI (reference sequence). Deletions cut 2 bases from V and 11 bases from J, with 7 bases between. This CDR3 region has 12 residues. The CDR3 here is CASSYKTPPLHF. For the CDR3, the DNA is TGTGCCAGCAGTTACAAGACCCCACCCCTCCACTTT.

Ten or more counts support this clonotype. V is TRBV28 and J is TRBJ2-1; D gene ambiguous. Trimming shortened V by 5 bases and J by 8 bases, and 10 bases separated the two germline ends. The CDR3 totals 12 residues. CDR1 is MDHEN and CDR2 is SYDVKM in the germline V gene. Here the CDR3 DNA reads TGTGCCAGCAGTAAGGACCGGTATGAGCAGTTCTTC. Protein: CASSKDRYEQFF.

The chain is built from TRBV7-8 and TRBJ1-5; 7 bases agree with TRBD1. Germline-derived CDR1 and CDR2 are SGHVS and FQNEAQ. The CDR3 sequence is 15 residues long. V lost 5 bases to trimming and J lost 4 bases; unmatched junction nucleotides: 8. Here the CDR3 DNA reads TGTGCCAGCAGCCCAGAGGGGGCCCGTAATCAGCCCCAGCATTTT. Translation gives CASSPEGARNQPQHF.

This clonotype appeared many times. The V call is TRBV10-3, the J call TRBJ1-1, with D perhaps TRBD1 (5 bases). Germline CDR1 and CDR2: ENHRY and SYGVKD. The CDR3 extends over 17 amino acids. Between the trimmed V and J ends, which lost 0 bases and 1 base, there was a span of 15 bases. The CDR3 DNA reads as TGTGCCATCAGTGAGTCTGGGGGGTGGGACTCGAACACTGAAGCTTTCTTT. Amino acids: CAISESGGWDSNTEAFF.

This chain uses TRBV28 with TRBJ2-3, with 8 bases aligning to TRBD1. From germline, CDR1 is MDHEN and CDR2 SYDVKM. This CDR3 region has 13 residues. Trimming took 6 bases from V and 6 from J; bases not matched to a gene: 5. CDR3 region: CASSPDREDTQYF. The CDR3 region has the DNA TGTGCCAGCAGCCCGGACAGGGAGGATACGCAGTATTTT.

V and J are TRBV28 and TRBJ2-5; 11 nucleotides match TRBD2. Germline CDR1 reads MDHEN; CDR2 reads SYDVKM. V lost 6 bases and J lost 5; bases outside the gene matches: 8. This CDR3 has 15 amino acids. The CDR3 loop reads CASSPLGLAEETQYF. The CDR3 nucleotides are TGTGCCAGCAGCCCCCTGGGACTAGCGGAGGAGACCCAGTACTTC. The variable domain in full, with the rest retrieved from reference TRBV28 and TRBJ2-5, is DVKVTQSSRYLVKRTGEKVFLECVQDMDHENMFWYRQDPGLGLRLIYFSYDVKMKEKGDIPEGYSVSREKKERFSLILESASTNQTSMYLCASSPLGLAEETQYFGPGTRLLVL.

In this sample, this clonotype turned up many times. The V gene is TRBV7-9, the J gene TRBJ2-3; tentative D call: TRBD1 (5 bases). This CDR3 region has 14 residues. Germline V gene sequence: CDR1 SEHNR, CDR2 FQNEAQ (reference sequence). Between the trimmed V and J ends, which lost 2 bases and 2 bases, there was a span of 8 bases. The CDR3, as DNA: TGTGCCAGCAGCTTATTAGGGGCCACAGATACGCAGTATTTT. Encoded protein: CASSLLGATDTQYF.

Ten or more counts support this clonotype. This chain uses TRBV9 with TRBJ2-3; TRBD2 matches 12 bases. V shed 3 bases and J 0 bases; nucleotides not matched to a gene: 2. This CDR3 contains 16 residues. CDR1 and CDR2 from the germline V gene are SGDLS and YYNGEE. The CDR3 reads CASSAGLAGSTDTQYF. In DNA form, the CDR3 reads TGTGCCAGCAGCGCCGGACTAGCGGGGAGCACAGATACGCAGTATTTT.

The V gene is TRBV12-3 or TRBV12-4, the J gene TRBJ2-7; D is uncertain. The CDR3 extends over 12 amino acids. Trimming took 3 bases from V and 2 from J, leaving 5 bases between them. CDR3: CASSFIAYEQYF. CDR3 coding DNA: TGTGCCAGCAGTTTTATTGCCTACGAGCAGTACTTC.

The chain combines TRBV4-1 with TRBJ2-7; D might be TRBD1 (6 bases). V lost 4 bases and J lost 0, with 16 bases in between. CDR3 length equals 16 residues. Per the germline V gene, CDR1 is MGHRA and CDR2 is YSYEKL. CDR3 region: CASSPGGRRASYEQYF. In nucleotides, the CDR3 is TGCGCCAGCAGCCCTGGGGGCAGGCGCGCCTCCTACGAGCAGTACTTC.

The V gene is TRBV7-2, the J gene TRBJ2-1; 9 bases line up with TRBD2. The CDR3 totals 15 residues. Germline V gives CDR1 SGHTA, CDR2 FQGNSA. V lost 1 base, J lost 7 bases, and 5 bases stayed unmatched. The CDR3 region is CASSLVGLAGNEQFF. The CDR3 nucleotides read TGTGCCAGCAGCTTAGTGGGACTAGCAGGGAATGAGCAGTTCTTC.

This clonotype was seen ten or more times. The chain employs TRBV29-1 and TRBJ2-5, with a possible D match to TRBD1 (6 bases). Per germline, CDR1 SQVTM and CDR2 ANQGSEA. The CDR3 spans 12 residues. The CDR3 loop is CSWEGGPETQYF. The CDR3 DNA sequence: TGCAGTTGGGAAGGGGGACCAGAGACCCAGTACTTC.

This clonotype was counted only a few times. The V and J genes are TRBV6-2 or TRBV6-3 and TRBJ2-1; 9 bases are a match to TRBD2. The CDR3 extends over 19 amino acids. Germline V gene sequence: CDR1 MNHEY, CDR2 SVGEGT. The trim removed 2 bases at V and 3 bases at J, leaving 14 bases unmatched. The CDR3 DNA follows: TGTGCCAGCAGTTACAATCCAGGGAACCCTAGCGGGGTCTACAATGAGCAGTTCTTC. It specifies CASSYNPGNPSGVYNEQFF.